Only a few counts were recorded for the clone carrying this T cell receptor beta chain. The antigen is undetermined. The record originates from a study of T cell responses to AZD1222 COVID-19 vaccine. Background on the study: Timing groups of about 4 and about 12 weeks for second doses were pooled.

Looked up from germline, CDR1 is SSHAT and CDR2 is FNYEAQ (reference sequence). The CDR3 runs to 13 residues. Trimming cost V 3 bases and J 5 bases; bases outside gene matches: 2. TCRdb's copy holds only in-frame clones and misses some; the assay was immunoSEQ multiplex PCR. The sample yields 95,000 to 110,000 clones, approximately 90% seen once. Study-wide findings and caveats: Donors, mostly white British, included more females; clonal diversity was possibly underestimated. Reportedly, close to half of spike-specific TCRs are directed against unmutated variant regions.

This receptor was identified in an adult in good health. The input for sequencing was peripheral blood, taken on day 0 of AZD1222 vaccination. This chain connects TRBV7-7 to TRBJ2-5, with TRBD2 identical over 8 bases. CDR3 in DNA: TGTGCCAGCAGCTTGGGACTAGAGGAGACCCAGTACTTC. It encodes CASSLGLEETQYF.